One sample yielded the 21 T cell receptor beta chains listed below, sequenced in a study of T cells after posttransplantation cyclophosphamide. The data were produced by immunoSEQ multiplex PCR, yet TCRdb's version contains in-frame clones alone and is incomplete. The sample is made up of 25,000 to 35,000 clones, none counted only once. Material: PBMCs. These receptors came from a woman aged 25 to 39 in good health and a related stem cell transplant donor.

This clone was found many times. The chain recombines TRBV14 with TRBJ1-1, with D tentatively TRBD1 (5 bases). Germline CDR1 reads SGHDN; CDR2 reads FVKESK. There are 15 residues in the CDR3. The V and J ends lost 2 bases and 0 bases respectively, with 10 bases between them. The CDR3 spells CASSQQGLMNTEAFF. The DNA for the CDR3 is TGTGCCAGCAGCCAACAGGGACTTATGAACACTGAAGCTTTCTTT.

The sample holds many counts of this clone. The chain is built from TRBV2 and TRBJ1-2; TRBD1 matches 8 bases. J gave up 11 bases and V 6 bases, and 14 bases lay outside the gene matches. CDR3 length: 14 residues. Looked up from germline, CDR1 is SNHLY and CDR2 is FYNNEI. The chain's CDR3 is CASRDRALILIYTF. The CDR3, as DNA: TGTGCCAGCAGGGACAGGGCCCTGATATTAATATACACCTTC. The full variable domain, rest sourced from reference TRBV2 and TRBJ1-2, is EPEVTQTPSHQVTQMGQEVILRCVPISNHLYFYWYRQILGQKVEFLVSFYNNEISEKSEIFDDQFSVERPDGSNFTLKIRSTKLEDSAMYFCASRDRALILIYTFGSGTRLTVV.

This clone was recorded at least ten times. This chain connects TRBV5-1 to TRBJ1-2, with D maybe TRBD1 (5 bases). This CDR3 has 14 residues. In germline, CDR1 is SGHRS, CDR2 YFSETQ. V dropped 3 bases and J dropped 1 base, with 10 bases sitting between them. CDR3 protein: CASSSEGRNYGYTF. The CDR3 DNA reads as TGCGCCAGCAGCTCGGAGGGGCGTAACTATGGCTACACCTTC.

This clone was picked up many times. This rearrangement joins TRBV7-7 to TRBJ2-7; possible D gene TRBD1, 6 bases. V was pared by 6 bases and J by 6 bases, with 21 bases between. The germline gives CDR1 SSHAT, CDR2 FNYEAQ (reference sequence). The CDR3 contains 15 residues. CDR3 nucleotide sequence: TGTGCCAGCAGTCGGGACACCGGAGTCACCGCCGAGCAGTACTTC. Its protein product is CASSRDTGVTAEQYF.

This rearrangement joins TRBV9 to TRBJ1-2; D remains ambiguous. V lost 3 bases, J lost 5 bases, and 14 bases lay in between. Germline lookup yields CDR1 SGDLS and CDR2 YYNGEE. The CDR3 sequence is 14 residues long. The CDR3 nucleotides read TGTGCCAGCAGCGCTGGAGGAGGGCCTTATGGCTACACCTTC. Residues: CASSAGGGPYGYTF.

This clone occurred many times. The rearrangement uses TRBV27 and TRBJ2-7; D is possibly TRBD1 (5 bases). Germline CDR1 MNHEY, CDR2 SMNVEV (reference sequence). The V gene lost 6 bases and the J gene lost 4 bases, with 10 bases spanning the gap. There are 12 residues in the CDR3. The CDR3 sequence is CASSRTGYEQYF. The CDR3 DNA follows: TGTGCCAGCAGCCGCACAGGTTACGAGCAGTACTTC.

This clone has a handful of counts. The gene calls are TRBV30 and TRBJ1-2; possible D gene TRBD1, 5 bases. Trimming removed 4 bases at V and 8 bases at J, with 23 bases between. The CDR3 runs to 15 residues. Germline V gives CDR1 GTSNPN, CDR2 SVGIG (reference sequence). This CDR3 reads CAWTYMRGALSGYTF. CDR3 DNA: TGTGCCTGGACTTATATGCGGGGCGCCTTGAGCGGCTACACCTTC.

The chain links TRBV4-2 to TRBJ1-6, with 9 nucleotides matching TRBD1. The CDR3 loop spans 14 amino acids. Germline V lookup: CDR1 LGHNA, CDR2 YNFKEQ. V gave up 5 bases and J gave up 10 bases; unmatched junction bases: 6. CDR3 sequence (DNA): TGTGCCAGCAGCGCGGACAGGGGTAGGTCACCCCTCCACTTT. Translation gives CASSADRGRSPLHF.

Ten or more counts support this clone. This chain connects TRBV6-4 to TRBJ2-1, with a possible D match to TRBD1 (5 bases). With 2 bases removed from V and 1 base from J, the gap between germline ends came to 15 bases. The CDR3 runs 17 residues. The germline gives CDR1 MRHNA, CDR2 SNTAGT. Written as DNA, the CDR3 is TGTGCCAGCAGTGACCCCCCTTCCAGGGCATCCTACAATGAGCAGTTCTTC. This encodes CASSDPPSRASYNEQFF.

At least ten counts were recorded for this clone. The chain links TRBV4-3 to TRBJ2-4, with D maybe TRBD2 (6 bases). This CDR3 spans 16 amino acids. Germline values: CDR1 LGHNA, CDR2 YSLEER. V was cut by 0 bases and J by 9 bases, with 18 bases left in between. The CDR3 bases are TGCGCCAGCAGCCAAGACCGCCGGGACTCCACTACCATTCAGTACTTC. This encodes CASSQDRRDSTTIQYF.

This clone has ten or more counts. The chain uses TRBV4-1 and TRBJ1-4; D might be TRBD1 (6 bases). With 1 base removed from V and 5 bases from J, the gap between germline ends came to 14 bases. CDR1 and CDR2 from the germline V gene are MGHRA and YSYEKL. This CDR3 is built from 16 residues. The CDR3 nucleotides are TGCGCCAGCAGCCAAGTCAGGGGAATGATGAATGAAAAACTGTTTTTT. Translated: CASSQVRGMMNEKLFF.

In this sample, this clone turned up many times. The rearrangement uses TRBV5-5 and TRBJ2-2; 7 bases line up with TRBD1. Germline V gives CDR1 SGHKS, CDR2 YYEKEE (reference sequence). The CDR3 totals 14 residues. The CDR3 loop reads CACKTGTNTGELFF. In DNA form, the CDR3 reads TGTGCGTGCAAGACAGGGACGAACACCGGGGAGCTGTTTTTT.

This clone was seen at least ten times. The CDR3 DNA reads as TGTGCCAGTGGGGTGGGGCCGGGCGGAAACACCATATATTTT. Amino acids: CASGVGPGGNTIYF. The gene calls are TRBV2 and TRBJ1-3; D is perhaps TRBD1 (5 bases). Trimming removed 9 bases at V and 4 bases at J, with 16 bases between. CDR1 is SNHLY, CDR2 FYNNEI, per germline. The CDR3 is 14 amino acids.

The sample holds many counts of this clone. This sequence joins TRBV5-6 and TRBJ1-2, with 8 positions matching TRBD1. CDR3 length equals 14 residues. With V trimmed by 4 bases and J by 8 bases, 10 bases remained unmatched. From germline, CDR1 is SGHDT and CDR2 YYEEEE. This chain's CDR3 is CASSVDRGARGYTF. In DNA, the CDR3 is TGTGCCAGCAGCGTTGACAGGGGAGCGAGGGGCTACACCTTC.

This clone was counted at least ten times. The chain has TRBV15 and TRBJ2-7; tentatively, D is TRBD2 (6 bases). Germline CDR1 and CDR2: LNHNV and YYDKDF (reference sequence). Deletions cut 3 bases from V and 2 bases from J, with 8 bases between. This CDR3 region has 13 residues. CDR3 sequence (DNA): TGTGCCACCAGCAGTGGGGGGACCTACGAGCAGTACTTC. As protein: CATSSGGTYEQYF. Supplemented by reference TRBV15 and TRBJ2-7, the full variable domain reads DAMVIQNPRYQVTQFGKPVTLSCSQTLNHNVMYWYQQKSSQAPKLLFHYYDKDFNNEADTPDNFQSRRPNTSFCFLDIRSPGLGDTAMYLCATSSGGTYEQYFGPGTRLTVT.

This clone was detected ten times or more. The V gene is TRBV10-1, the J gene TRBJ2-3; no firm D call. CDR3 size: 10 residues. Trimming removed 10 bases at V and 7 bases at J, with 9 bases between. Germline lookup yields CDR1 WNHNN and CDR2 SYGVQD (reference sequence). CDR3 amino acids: CATQRYTQYF. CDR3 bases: TGCGCCACCCAAAGGTATACGCAGTATTTT.

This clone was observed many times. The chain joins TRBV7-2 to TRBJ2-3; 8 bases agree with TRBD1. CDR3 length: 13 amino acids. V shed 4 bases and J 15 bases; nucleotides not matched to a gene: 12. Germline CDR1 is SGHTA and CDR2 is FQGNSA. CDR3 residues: CASSSTQGASIYF. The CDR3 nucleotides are TGTGCCAGCAGCTCGACCCAGGGGGCATCCATCTATTTT. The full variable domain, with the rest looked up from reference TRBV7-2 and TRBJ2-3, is GAGVSQSPSNKVTEKGKDVELRCDPISGHTALYWYRQSLGQGLEFLIYFQGNSAPDKSGLPSDRFSAERTGGSVSTLTIQRTQQEDSAVYLCASSSTQGASIYFGPGTRLTVL.

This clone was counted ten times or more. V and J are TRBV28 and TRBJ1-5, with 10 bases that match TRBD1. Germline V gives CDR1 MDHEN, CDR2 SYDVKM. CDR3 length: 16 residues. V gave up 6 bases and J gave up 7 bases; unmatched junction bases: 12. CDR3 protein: CASRPDAGQGWQPQHF. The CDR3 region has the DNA TGTGCCAGCAGACCAGACGCGGGACAGGGGTGGCAGCCCCAGCATTTT.

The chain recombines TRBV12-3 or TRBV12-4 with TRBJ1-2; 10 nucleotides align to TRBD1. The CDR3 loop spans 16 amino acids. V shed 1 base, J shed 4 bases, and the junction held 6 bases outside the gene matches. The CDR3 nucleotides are TGTGCCAGCAGTTTAGGAGGGACAGGGGATCCCTATGGCTACACCTTC. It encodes CASSLGGTGDPYGYTF.

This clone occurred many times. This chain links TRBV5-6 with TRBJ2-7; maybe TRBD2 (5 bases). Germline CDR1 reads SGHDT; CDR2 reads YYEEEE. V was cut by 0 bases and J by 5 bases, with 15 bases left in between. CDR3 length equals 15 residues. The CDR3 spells CASSLEWALGDEQYF. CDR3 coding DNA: TGTGCCAGCAGCTTGGAGTGGGCCCTCGGGGACGAGCAGTACTTC.

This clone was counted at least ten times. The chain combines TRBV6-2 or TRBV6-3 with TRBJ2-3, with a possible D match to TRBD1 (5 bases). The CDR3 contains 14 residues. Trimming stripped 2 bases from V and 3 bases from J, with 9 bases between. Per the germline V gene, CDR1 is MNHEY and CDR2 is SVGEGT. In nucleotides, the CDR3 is TGTGCCAGCAGTTACGGGGCAGAGACAGATACGCAGTATTTT. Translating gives CASSYGAETDTQYF.